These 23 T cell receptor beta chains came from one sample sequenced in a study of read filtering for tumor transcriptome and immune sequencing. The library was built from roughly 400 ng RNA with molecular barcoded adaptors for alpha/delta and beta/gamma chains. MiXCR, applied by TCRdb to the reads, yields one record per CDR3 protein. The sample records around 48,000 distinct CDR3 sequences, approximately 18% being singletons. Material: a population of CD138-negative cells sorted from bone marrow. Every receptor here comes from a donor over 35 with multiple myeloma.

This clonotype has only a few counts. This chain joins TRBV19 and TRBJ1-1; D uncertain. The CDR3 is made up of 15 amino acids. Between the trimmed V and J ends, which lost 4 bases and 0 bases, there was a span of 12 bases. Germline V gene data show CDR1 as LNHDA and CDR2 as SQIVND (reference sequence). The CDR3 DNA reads TGTGCCAGTAGTACCGCGGGAAAAATGAACACTGAAGCTTTCTTT. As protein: CASSTAGKMNTEAFF.

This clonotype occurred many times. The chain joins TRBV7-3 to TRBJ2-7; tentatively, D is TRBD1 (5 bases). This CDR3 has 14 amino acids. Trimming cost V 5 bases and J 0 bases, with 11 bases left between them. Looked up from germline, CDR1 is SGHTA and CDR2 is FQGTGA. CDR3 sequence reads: CASSPDRNSYEQYF. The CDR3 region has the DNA TGTGCCAGCAGCCCCGACAGAAACTCCTACGAGCAGTACTTC.

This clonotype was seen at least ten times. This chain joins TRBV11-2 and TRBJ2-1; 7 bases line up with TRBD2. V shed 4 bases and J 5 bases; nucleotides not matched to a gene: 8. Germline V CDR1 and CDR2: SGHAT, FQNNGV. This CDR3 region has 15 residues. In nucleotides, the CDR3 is TGTGCCAGCAGCTCGGCCGGGCTAGCGGACAATGAGCAGTTCTTC. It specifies CASSSAGLADNEQFF.

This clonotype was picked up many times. Written as DNA, the CDR3 is TGTGCCAGCAGTAATGGACAGAAGAACACTGAAGCTTTCTTT. It codes for CASSNGQKNTEAFF. The chain carries TRBV6-5 and TRBJ1-1; TRBD1 might be the D (6 bases). This CDR3 contains 14 residues. The V end lost 5 bases, the J end lost 1 base, and 11 bases lay between the germline ends. In germline, CDR1 is MNHEY, CDR2 SVGAGI.

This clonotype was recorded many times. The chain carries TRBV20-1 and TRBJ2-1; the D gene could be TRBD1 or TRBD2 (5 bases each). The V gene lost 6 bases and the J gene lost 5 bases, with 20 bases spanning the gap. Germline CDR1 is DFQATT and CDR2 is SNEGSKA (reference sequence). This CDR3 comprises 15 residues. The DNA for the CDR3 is TGCAGTGCCAGGGAGCAGAGGGTACCCAACAATGAGCAGTTCTTC. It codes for CSAREQRVPNNEQFF.

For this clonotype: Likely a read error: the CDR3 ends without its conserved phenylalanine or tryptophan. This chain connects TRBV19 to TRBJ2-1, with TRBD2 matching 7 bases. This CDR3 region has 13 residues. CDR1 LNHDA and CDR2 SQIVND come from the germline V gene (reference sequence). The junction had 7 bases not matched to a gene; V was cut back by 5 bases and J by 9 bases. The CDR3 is CASSLAGVGEQFS. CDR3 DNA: TGTGCCAGTAGTTTGGCGGGAGTCGGTGAGCAGTTCTCC.

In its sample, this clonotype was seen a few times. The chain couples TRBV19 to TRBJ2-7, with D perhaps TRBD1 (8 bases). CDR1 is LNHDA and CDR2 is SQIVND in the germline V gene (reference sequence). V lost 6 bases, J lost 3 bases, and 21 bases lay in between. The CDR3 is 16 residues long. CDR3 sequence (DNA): TGTGCCAGTAGCGCTAACGGACAGGGAGGGATCTACGAGCAGTACTTC. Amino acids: CASSANGQGGIYEQYF. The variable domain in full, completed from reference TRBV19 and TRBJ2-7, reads DGGITQSPKYLFRKEGQNVTLSCEQNLNHDAMYWYRQDPGQGLRLIYYSQIVNDFQKGDIAEGYSVSREKKESFPLTVTSAQKNPTAFYLCASSANGQGGIYEQYFGPGTRLTVT.

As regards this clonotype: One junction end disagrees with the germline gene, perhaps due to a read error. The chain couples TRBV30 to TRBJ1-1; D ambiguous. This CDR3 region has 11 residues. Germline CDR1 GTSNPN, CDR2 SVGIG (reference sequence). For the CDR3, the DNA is TGTGCCGGTACAGCGAACACTGAAGCTTTCTTC. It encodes CAGTANTEAFF. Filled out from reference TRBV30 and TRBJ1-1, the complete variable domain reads SQTIHQWPATLVQPVGSPLSLECTVEGTSNPNLYWYRQAAGRGLQLLFYSVGIGQISSEVPQNLSASRPQDRQFILSSKKLLLSDSGFYLCAGTANTEAFFGQGTRLTVV.

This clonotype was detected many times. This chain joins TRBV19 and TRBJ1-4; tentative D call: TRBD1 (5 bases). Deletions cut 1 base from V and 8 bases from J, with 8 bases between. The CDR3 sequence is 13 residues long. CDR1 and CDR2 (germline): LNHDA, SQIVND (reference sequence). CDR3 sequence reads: CASSIAREEKLFF. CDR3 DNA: TGTGCCAGTAGTATAGCCAGGGAGGAAAAACTGTTTTTT.

The CDR3 DNA reads TGTGCCAGCAGTTACGAGAGGGATCAGCCCCAGCATTTT. Translation gives CASSYERDQPQHF. The chain links TRBV6-5 to TRBJ1-5, with D uncertain. Between the trimmed V and J ends, which lost 2 bases and 5 bases, there was a span of 7 bases. The CDR3 totals 13 residues. Germline CDR1 MNHEY, CDR2 SVGAGI.

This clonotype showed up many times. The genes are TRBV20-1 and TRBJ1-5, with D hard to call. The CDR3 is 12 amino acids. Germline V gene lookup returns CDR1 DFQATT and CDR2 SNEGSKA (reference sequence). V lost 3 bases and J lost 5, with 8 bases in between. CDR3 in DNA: TGCAGTGCTAGGGAGGGATATCAGCCCCAGCATTTT. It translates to CSAREGYQPQHF.

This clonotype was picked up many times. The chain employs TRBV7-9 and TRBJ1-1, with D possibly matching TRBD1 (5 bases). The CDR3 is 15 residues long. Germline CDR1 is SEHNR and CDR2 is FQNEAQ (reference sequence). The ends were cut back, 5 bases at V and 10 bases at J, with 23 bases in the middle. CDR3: CASSRDSGSVGGAFF. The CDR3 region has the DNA TGTGCCAGCAGCCGAGACAGCGGCTCCGTTGGGGGAGCTTTCTTT.

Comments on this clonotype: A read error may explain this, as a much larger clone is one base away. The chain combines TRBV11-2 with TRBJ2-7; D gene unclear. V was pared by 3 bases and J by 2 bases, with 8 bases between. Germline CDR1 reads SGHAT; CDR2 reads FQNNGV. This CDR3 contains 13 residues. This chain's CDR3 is CASSFRPTYEQYF. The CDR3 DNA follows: TGTGCCAGCAGCTTCCGACCCACCTACGAGCAGTACTTC. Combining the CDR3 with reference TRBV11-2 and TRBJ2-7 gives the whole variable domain EAGVAQSPRYKIIEKRQSVAFWCNPISGHATLYWYQQILGQGPKLLIQFQNNGVVDDSQLPKDRFSAERLKGVDSTLKIQPAKLEDSAVYLCASSFRPTYEQYFGPGTRLTVT.

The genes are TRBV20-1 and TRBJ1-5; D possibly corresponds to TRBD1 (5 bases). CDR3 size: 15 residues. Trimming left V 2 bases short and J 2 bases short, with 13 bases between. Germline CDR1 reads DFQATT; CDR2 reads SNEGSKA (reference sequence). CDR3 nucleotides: TGCAGTGCTAGAATCCCGGGGCGAGGCAATCAGCCCCAGCATTTT. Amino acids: CSARIPGRGNQPQHF.

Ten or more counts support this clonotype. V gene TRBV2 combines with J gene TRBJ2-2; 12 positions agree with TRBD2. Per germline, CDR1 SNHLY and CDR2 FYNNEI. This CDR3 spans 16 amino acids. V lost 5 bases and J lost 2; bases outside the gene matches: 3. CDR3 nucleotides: TGTGCCAGCAGTACCGGACTAGCGGGAAACACCGGGGAGCTGTTTTTT. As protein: CASSTGLAGNTGELFF. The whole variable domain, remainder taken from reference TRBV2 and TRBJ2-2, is EPEVTQTPSHQVTQMGQEVILRCVPISNHLYFYWYRQILGQKVEFLVSFYNNEISEKSEIFDDQFSVERPDGSNFTLKIRSTKLEDSAMYFCASSTGLAGNTGELFFGEGSRLTVL.

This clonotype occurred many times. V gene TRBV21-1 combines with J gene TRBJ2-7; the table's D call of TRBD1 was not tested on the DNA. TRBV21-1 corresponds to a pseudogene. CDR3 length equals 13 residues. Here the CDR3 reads CASSKGRGREQYF. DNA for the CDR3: TGTGCCAGCAGCAAAGGGCGGGGGCGCGAGCAGTACTTC.

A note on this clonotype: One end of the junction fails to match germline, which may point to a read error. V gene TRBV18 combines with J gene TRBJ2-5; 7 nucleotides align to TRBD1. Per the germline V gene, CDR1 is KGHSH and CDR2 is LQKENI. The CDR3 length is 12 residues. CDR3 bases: TGTGCCAGCTCAAGGGACAGAGAGACCCAGCACTTC. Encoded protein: CASSRDRETQHF. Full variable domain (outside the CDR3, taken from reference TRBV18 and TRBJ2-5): NAGVMQNPRHLVRRRGQEARLRCSPMKGHSHVYWYRQLPEEGLKFMVYLQKENIIDESGMPKERFSAEFPKEGPSILRIQQVVRGDSAAYFCASSRDRETQHFGPGTRLLVL.

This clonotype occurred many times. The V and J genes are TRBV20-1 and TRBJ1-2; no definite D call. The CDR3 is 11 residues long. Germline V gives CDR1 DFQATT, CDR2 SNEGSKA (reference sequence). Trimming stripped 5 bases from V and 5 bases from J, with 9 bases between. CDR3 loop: CSAPVIYGYTF. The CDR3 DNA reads TGCAGTGCTCCGGTAATTTATGGCTACACCTTC.

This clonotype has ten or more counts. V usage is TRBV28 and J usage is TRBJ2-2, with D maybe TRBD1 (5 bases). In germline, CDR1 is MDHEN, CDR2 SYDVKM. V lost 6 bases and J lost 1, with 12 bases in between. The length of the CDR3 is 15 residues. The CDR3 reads CASRNPRGNTGELFF. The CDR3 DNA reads TGTGCCAGCAGGAATCCTAGGGGGAACACCGGGGAGCTGTTTTTT.

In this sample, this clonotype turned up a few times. The CDR3 loop reads CSARPCRVNYNEQFF. CDR3 DNA sequence: TGCAGTGCTAGACCCTGCAGGGTGAACTACAATGAGCAGTTCTTC. V gene TRBV20-1 combines with J gene TRBJ2-1; D might be TRBD1 (5 bases). CDR3 length: 15 residues. Germline loops: CDR1 DFQATT, CDR2 SNEGSKA (reference sequence). V lost 2 bases and J lost 3, with 14 bases in between.

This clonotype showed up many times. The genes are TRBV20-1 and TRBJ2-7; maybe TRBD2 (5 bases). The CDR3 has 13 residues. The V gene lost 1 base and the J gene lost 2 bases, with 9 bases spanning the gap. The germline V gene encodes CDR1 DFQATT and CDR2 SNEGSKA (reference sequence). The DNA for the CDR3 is TGCAGTGCTAGAGTGCCGGGAACCTACGAGCAGTACTTC. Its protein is CSARVPGTYEQYF.

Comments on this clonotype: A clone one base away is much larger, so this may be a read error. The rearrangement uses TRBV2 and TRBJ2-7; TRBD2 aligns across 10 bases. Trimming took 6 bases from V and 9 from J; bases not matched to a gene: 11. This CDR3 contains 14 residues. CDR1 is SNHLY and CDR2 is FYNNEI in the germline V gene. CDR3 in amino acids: CASSDGTSAHGQYF. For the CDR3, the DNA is TGTGCCAGCAGCGATGGGACTAGCGCCCACGGGCAGTACTTC.

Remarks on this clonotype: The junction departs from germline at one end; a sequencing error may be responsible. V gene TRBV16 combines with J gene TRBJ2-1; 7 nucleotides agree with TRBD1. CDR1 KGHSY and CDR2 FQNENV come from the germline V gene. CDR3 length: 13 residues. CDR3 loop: CAGRYDRDNEQFF. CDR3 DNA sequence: TGTGCCGGCAGATATGACAGGGACAATGAGCAGTTCTTC.